A single sample gave rise to the 28 T cell receptor beta chains below, sequenced in a study of shared clonotypes between healthy human individuals. TCRdb's copy holds only in-frame clones and misses some; the assay was immunoSEQ multiplex PCR. The table has roughly 300,000 clones, around 79% seen once. Sequencing was carried out using memory CD4+ T cells sorted from blood. Regarding subset: CD45RA-negative fraction. Source of these receptors: a man aged 30 to 45 in good health.

V is TRBV19 and J is TRBJ2-7, with 13 bases matching TRBD2. CDR1 is LNHDA, CDR2 SQIVND, per germline (reference sequence). The CDR3 extends over 19 amino acids. Trimming cost V 5 bases and J 3 bases; bases outside gene matches: 16. The CDR3: CASSPSGTSGTGVYYEQYF. CDR3 in DNA: TGTGCCAGTAGTCCCTCGGGGACTAGCGGGACAGGGGTCTACTACGAGCAGTACTTC. Full variable domain (missing parts from reference TRBV19 and TRBJ2-7): DGGITQSPKYLFRKEGQNVTLSCEQNLNHDAMYWYRQDPGQGLRLIYYSQIVNDFQKGDIAEGYSVSREKKESFPLTVTSAQKNPTAFYLCASSPSGTSGTGVYYEQYFGPGTRLTVT.

This sequence joins TRBV28 and TRBJ2-1, with TRBD2 identical over 9 bases. The CDR3 totals 18 residues. Germline loops: CDR1 MDHEN, CDR2 SYDVKM. Germline trimming cut 3 bases from V and 0 bases from J; bases unmatched to any gene: 9. In nucleotides, the CDR3 is TGTGCCAGCAGTTTCCGCGCGGGGGGGTTGAGCTCCTACAATGAGCAGTTCTTC. Protein sequence: CASSFRAGGLSSYNEQFF.

This rearrangement joins TRBV21-1 to TRBJ2-7; the D call of TRBD1 is as the table states it, not checked on the DNA. TRBV21-1 has pseudogene status. CDR3 length: 14 residues. The CDR3 DNA is TGTGCCACCGAGCTGGGACAGGGAGCCTACGAGCAGTACTTC. Residues: CATELGQGAYEQYF.

This clone has more than one count but fewer than ten. V is TRBV4-1 and J is TRBJ2-2, with D unresolved. Trimming shortened V by 5 bases and J by 3 bases, and 19 bases separated the two germline ends. CDR1 MGHRA and CDR2 YSYEKL come from the germline V gene. The CDR3 runs 17 residues. For the CDR3, the DNA is TGCGCCAGCAGCGCTTCTCGACTGCTCCAGGACACCGGGGAGCTGTTTTTT. Translation: CASSASRLLQDTGELFF.

The V call is TRBV10-1, the J call TRBJ2-3, with TRBD1 identical over 7 bases. CDR1 WNHNN and CDR2 SYGVQD come from the germline V gene (reference sequence). The CDR3 extends over 15 amino acids. Trimming at V came to 2 bases and at J to 1 base, leaving 3 bases not matched to a gene. CDR3 bases: TGCGCCAGCAGTGAGGACAGGGTGCGCACAGATACGCAGTATTTT. It codes for CASSEDRVRTDTQYF.

The chain carries TRBV19 and TRBJ1-5; TRBD1 might be the D (5 bases). The CDR3 sequence is 14 residues long. V dropped 3 bases and J dropped 2 bases, with 8 bases sitting between them. Germline CDR1 LNHDA, CDR2 SQIVND (reference sequence). The CDR3 spells CASSMLGGNQPQHF. The CDR3 coding sequence is TGTGCCAGTAGTATGCTGGGGGGCAATCAGCCCCAGCATTTT.

This chain links TRBV7-2 with TRBJ2-7, with D perhaps TRBD2 (5 bases). CDR1 is SGHTA, CDR2 FQGNSA, per germline. The V gene lost 5 bases and the J gene lost 0 bases, with 14 bases spanning the gap. This CDR3 is 15 amino acids long. The CDR3 nucleotides are TGTGCCAGCAGCGTGGAGGCTGGGAGCTCCTACGAGCAGTACTTC. It yields the protein CASSVEAGSSYEQYF.

This chain links TRBV6-1 with TRBJ1-1; D is unclear. V dropped 4 bases and J dropped 0 bases, with 6 bases sitting between them. Germline lookup yields CDR1 MNHNS and CDR2 SASEGT. This CDR3 comprises 13 residues. CDR3 residues: CASSVSVNTEAFF. The CDR3 DNA reads as TGTGCCAGCAGTGTTTCCGTGAACACTGAAGCTTTCTTT.

The CDR3 loop reads CASSYGRGSVAGELFF. In DNA form, the CDR3 reads TGTGCCAGCAGTTACGGGCGCGGGAGTGTTGCCGGGGAGCTGTTTTTT. The chain couples TRBV6-6 to TRBJ2-2, with 7 bases matching TRBD2. With 2 bases clipped from V and 6 bases from J, the junction kept 9 bases outside the gene matches. This CDR3 comprises 16 residues. Germline V gives CDR1 MNHNY, CDR2 SVGAGI (reference sequence).

This clone was picked up a small number of times. This chain connects TRBV6-4 to TRBJ2-1; the match to TRBD2 covers 9 bases. The CDR3 totals 16 residues. Trimming took 0 bases from V and 1 from J; bases not matched to a gene: 1. The germline gives CDR1 MRHNA, CDR2 SNTAGT. CDR3 DNA: TGTGCCAGCAGTGACTCGACTAGCGGTTCCTACAATGAGCAGTTCTTC. The encoded protein is CASSDSTSGSYNEQFF.

The chain uses TRBV5-5 and TRBJ2-7; no clear D. This CDR3 contains 14 residues. Germline values: CDR1 SGHKS, CDR2 YYEKEE (reference sequence). V was shortened by 2 bases and J by 3 bases, with 12 bases between the two germline ends. The CDR3, as DNA: TGTGCCAGCAGCTTCTCGGTAGTTCTCTACGAGCAGTACTTC. It codes for CASSFSVVLYEQYF.

V and J are TRBV5-4 and TRBJ2-7; possibly TRBD1 or TRBD2 for D (6 bases each). Germline V lookup: CDR1 SGHNT, CDR2 YYREEE (reference sequence). This CDR3 has 15 amino acids. Deletions cut 5 bases from V and 4 bases from J, with 19 bases between. For the CDR3, the DNA is TGTGCCAGCAGAAGGAGGGGGGCCCCCCCATACGAGCAGTACTTC. It encodes CASRRRGAPPYEQYF. Using reference TRBV5-4 and TRBJ2-7 for the parts outside the CDR3, the full variable domain is ETGVTQSPTHLIKTRGQQVTLRCSSQSGHNTVSWYQQALGQGPQFIFQYYREEENGRGNFPPRFSGLQFPNYSSELNVNALELDDSALYLCASRRRGAPPYEQYFGPGTRLTVT.

The gene calls are TRBV19 and TRBJ2-3; D is ambiguous. Trimming removed 4 bases at V and 4 bases at J, with 15 bases between. The CDR3 sequence is 15 residues long. Germline CDR1 is LNHDA and CDR2 is SQIVND (reference sequence). The CDR3 DNA is TGTGCCAGTAGTAGTAAACCTCGTTCCGCAGATACGCAGTATTTT. Its translation is CASSSKPRSADTQYF.

A remark on this clone: One base separates it from a far larger clone, so it is likely a read error. The same CDR3 is also encoded by other DNA sequences in this sample. J is TRBJ2-3 and V is TRBV29-1, with 8 positions matching TRBD2. CDR1 is SQVTM and CDR2 is ANQGSEA in the germline V gene. The CDR3 loop spans 12 amino acids. The CDR3: CSVGGRSNTQYF. The CDR3 region has the DNA TGTAGCGTTGGCGGGAGGTCTAATACGCAGTATTTT.

This clone was observed many times. The chain uses TRBV6-5 and TRBJ2-5; unclear D gene. V lost 4 bases, J lost 7 bases, and 16 bases lay in between. CDR1 and CDR2 (germline): MNHEY, SVGAGI. The CDR3 consists of 14 residues. CDR3 nucleotide sequence: TGTGCCAGCAGTTCACTGATTGGGATAGGGACCCAGTACTTC. Translated: CASSSLIGIGTQYF.

This chain connects TRBV10-3 to TRBJ1-1; TRBD1 agrees at 10 bases. CDR3 length: 15 residues. J was trimmed by 4 bases and V by 4 bases; bases with no gene match: 6. Germline loops: CDR1 ENHRY, CDR2 SYGVKD. CDR3 in DNA: TGTGCCATCAGTGGACAGGGGGCTTGGGGCACTGAAGCTTTCTTT. Its protein product is CAISGQGAWGTEAFF.

This clone turned up a few times. The chain couples TRBV19 to TRBJ1-5, with D perhaps TRBD1 (6 bases). Trimming took off 5 bases at V and 3 bases at J, with 11 bases between the two ends. The CDR3 spans 14 residues. Germline V gene lookup returns CDR1 LNHDA and CDR2 SQIVND (reference sequence). CDR3: CASSPTGLNQPQHF. The CDR3 nucleotides are TGTGCCAGTAGTCCTACAGGGCTCAATCAGCCCCAGCATTTT.

V usage is TRBV4-3 and J usage is TRBJ2-1; 10 bases line up with TRBD2. This CDR3 has 18 residues. The V gene end was trimmed by 0 bases and the J gene end by 4 bases; junction bases not matched to a gene: 9. The germline V gene encodes CDR1 LGHNA and CDR2 YSLEER. The CDR3 DNA is TGCGCCAGCAGCCAAGATCGGCCTAGCGGGGGCAGGTACAATGAGCAGTTCTTC. Amino acid sequence: CASSQDRPSGGRYNEQFF.

The CDR3 nucleotides read TGCGCCAGCAGCCCCGGGCGAAGCCAAGAGACCCAGTACTTC. Translated: CASSPGRSQETQYF. This chain joins TRBV5-1 and TRBJ2-5; unclear D gene. V lost 4 bases to trimming and J lost 1 base, with 11 bases between them. CDR3 length: 14 amino acids. Germline CDR1 is SGHRS and CDR2 is YFSETQ.

This chain joins TRBV7-6 and TRBJ2-1, with a possible D match to TRBD2 (6 bases). The germline V gene has CDR1 SGHVS and CDR2 FNYEAQ. V lost 1 base and J 0 bases, leaving 7 bases between the germline ends. The CDR3 consists of 15 residues. The CDR3 DNA is TGTGCCAGCAGCTTAGTCGGGAGCTCCTACAATGAGCAGTTCTTC. Its translation: CASSLVGSSYNEQFF.

The rearrangement joins TRBV9 to TRBJ2-1; no reliable D call. This CDR3 has 16 residues. Per germline, CDR1 SGDLS and CDR2 YYNGEE. Trimming removed 0 bases at V and 0 bases at J, with 10 bases between. The CDR3 nucleotides are TGTGCCAGCAGCGTAGGCGAGTCAAGCTCCTACAATGAGCAGTTCTTC. Protein sequence: CASSVGESSSYNEQFF.

As concerns this clone: An end of the junction does not agree with germline; a read error may underlie this. V and J are TRBV19 and TRBJ1-6; no reliable D call. Germline V CDR1 and CDR2: LNHDA, SQIVND (reference sequence). The CDR3 consists of 15 residues. CDR3 bases: TGTGCCAGTAGCCAACTAAACTCCAATAATTCACCCCTCCACTTT. This codes for CASSQLNSNNSPLHF.

This clone was observed a handful of times. V and J are TRBV6-5 and TRBJ2-7, with a possible D match to TRBD2 (5 bases). The CDR3 runs 12 residues. Trimming removed 4 bases at V and 2 bases at J, with 6 bases between. CDR1 is MNHEY and CDR2 is SVGAGI in the germline V gene. CDR3 bases: TGTGCCAGCAGTTTCGGGGCCTACGAGCAGTACTTC. Translated, it gives CASSFGAYEQYF.

Only a few counts were recorded for this clone. The rearrangement links TRBV9 to TRBJ2-6, with D possibly TRBD1 on 5 matching bases. Between the trimmed V and J ends, which lost 4 bases and 4 bases, there was a span of 15 bases. The CDR3 covers 16 residues. CDR1 and CDR2 from the germline V gene are SGDLS and YYNGEE. The CDR3 nucleotides are TGTGCCAGCAGCAACTCAGGGCGCGGAGGGGCCAACGTCCTGACTTTC. It translates to CASSNSGRGGANVLTF.

V and J are TRBV2 and TRBJ1-4; D gene uncertain. Germline CDR1 SNHLY, CDR2 FYNNEI. This CDR3 contains 16 residues. Trimming left V 7 bases short and J 0 bases short, with 15 bases between. CDR3 residues: CASKETRVSTNEKLFF. CDR3 DNA sequence: TGTGCCAGCAAGGAAACCCGGGTTTCAACTAATGAAAAACTGTTTTTT.

V and J are TRBV19 and TRBJ2-6, with D perhaps matching TRBD2 (5 bases). Germline V gene sequence: CDR1 LNHDA, CDR2 SQIVND (reference sequence). The CDR3 has 16 amino acids. The ends were cut back, 1 base at V and 0 bases at J, with 7 bases in the middle. The CDR3 region has the DNA TGTGCCAGTAGTATAGGACTACTCTCTGGGGCCAACGTCCTGACTTTC. Protein product: CASSIGLLSGANVLTF.

As for this clone: Germline and junction disagree at one end, which may indicate a read error. The chain carries TRBV2 and TRBJ2-1; weak D call: TRBD2 (6 bases). This CDR3 contains 14 residues. CDR1 and CDR2 from the germline V gene are SNHLY and FYNNEI. In DNA form, the CDR3 reads TGTGCCAGCAGTGCGTGGACTACCAACAATGCGCAGTTCTTC. This encodes CASSAWTTNNAQFF.

There are a few counts of this clone. V is TRBV5-1 and J is TRBJ1-2, with TRBD1 identical over 10 bases. V was pared by 0 bases and J by 4 bases, with 15 bases of the junction left unmatched. Germline CDR1 reads SGHRS; CDR2 reads YFSETQ. This CDR3 comprises 19 residues. CDR3 in amino acids: CASSLVRGAGTGASYGYTF. CDR3 nucleotide sequence: TGCGCCAGCAGCTTGGTTCGGGGAGCCGGGACAGGGGCCTCCTATGGCTACACCTTC.